These 15 T cell receptor beta chains share one sample of origin, sequenced in a study of PD-1 blockade in classical Hodgkin lymphoma. All patients experienced relapse after autologous stem cell transplantation, and brentuximab vedotin exposure was variable. TCRdb keeps only in-frame clones here, not all; method: immunoSEQ multiplex PCR. The table records around 28,000 clones, 83% of them present only once. Source: peripheral blood mononuclear cells (PBMCs), taken before the second cycle of nivolumab. These receptors originate from a human donor with classical Hodgkin lymphoma.

The chain is built from TRBV7-2 and TRBJ1-2, with D possibly being TRBD1 (5 bases). Trimming stripped 5 bases from V and 8 bases from J, with 15 bases between. Germline V gene data show CDR1 as SGHTA and CDR2 as FQGNSA. The length of the CDR3 is 13 residues. The CDR3 spells CASSPLTPGGYTF. In DNA form, the CDR3 reads TGTGCCAGCAGCCCCTTGACCCCAGGGGGCTACACCTTC.

The table lists this clone with a few counts. The V gene is TRBV5-6, the J gene TRBJ1-2; the D is unclear. Trimming took 0 bases from V and 0 from J, leaving 9 bases between them. The CDR3 length is 15 residues. Germline lookup yields CDR1 SGHDT and CDR2 YYEEEE. In nucleotides, the CDR3 is TGTGCCAGCAGCTTGGGGGTGAACACTAACTATGGCTACACCTTC. Its translation is CASSLGVNTNYGYTF.

Concerning this clone itself: At one boundary the junction diverges from the germline segment, which might be a read error. The chain uses TRBV7-7 and TRBJ2-5; D gene ambiguous. This CDR3 contains 8 residues. Germline values: CDR1 SSHAT, CDR2 FNYEAQ (reference sequence). DNA of the CDR3: TGTGCTAGCACCCCCCAGTACTTC. Translating gives CASTPQYF.

The rearrangement joins TRBV21-1 to TRBJ1-1; the table calls TRBD1, which could not be checked here. TRBV21-1 is annotated as a pseudogene. The CDR3 runs 13 residues. CDR3 loop: CASSLDRNTEAFF. Written as DNA, the CDR3 is TGTGCCAGCAGCCTGGACAGGAACACTGAAGCTTTCTTT.

The rearrangement uses TRBV6-6 and TRBJ1-2; D is undetermined. Trimming removed 1 base at V and 2 bases at J, with 14 bases between. Germline-derived CDR1 and CDR2 are MNHNY and SVGAGI (reference sequence). The CDR3 extends over 16 amino acids. CDR3 DNA: TGTGCCAGCAGTTACTTTGACCCGACTGCGAACTATGGCTACACCTTC. Translation: CASSYFDPTANYGYTF.

The V gene is TRBV11-2, the J gene TRBJ2-1, with 7 bases that match TRBD1. The CDR3 runs 15 residues. Per germline, CDR1 SGHAT and CDR2 FQNNGV. The V segment lost 5 bases and the J segment 4 bases; nucleotides outside the gene matches: 8. In DNA form, the CDR3 reads TGTGCCAGCAGCCCCACAGGACAGGCTTACAATGAGCAGTTCTTC. It specifies CASSPTGQAYNEQFF.

The genes are TRBV6-6 and TRBJ1-2, with D maybe TRBD1 (6 bases). This CDR3 has 15 residues. Germline CDR1 MNHNY, CDR2 SVGAGI (reference sequence). V was trimmed by 7 bases and J by 6 bases, leaving 21 bases between them. The CDR3 nucleotides are TGTGCCAGCACCGCAAAGCATGGGGGCGGTCATGGCTACACCTTC. This codes for CASTAKHGGGHGYTF.

The chain has TRBV27 and TRBJ1-5, with 7 bases fitting TRBD1. V was pared by 5 bases and J by 6 bases, with 7 bases of the junction left unmatched. Looked up from germline, CDR1 is MNHEY and CDR2 is SMNVEV (reference sequence). The CDR3 contains 14 residues. The CDR3 is CASSERQGVQPQHF. CDR3 DNA: TGTGCCAGCAGTGAGCGACAGGGTGTTCAGCCCCAGCATTTT.

The V and J genes are TRBV28 and TRBJ2-7, with D uncertain. Germline values: CDR1 MDHEN, CDR2 SYDVKM. Trimming pared 3 bases from V and 0 bases from J, leaving 9 bases between. The CDR3 has 14 amino acids. In DNA form, the CDR3 reads TGTGCCAGCAGTTTTTTCGTACTCTCCTACGAGCAGTACTTC. Amino acid sequence: CASSFFVLSYEQYF.

This rearrangement joins TRBV19 to TRBJ1-3; D is uncertain. This CDR3 is built from 14 residues. The ends were cut back, 5 bases at V and 0 bases at J, with 8 bases in the middle. Germline CDR1 is LNHDA and CDR2 is SQIVND (reference sequence). In nucleotides, the CDR3 is TGTGCCAGTAGTCCTGATATCTCTGGAAACACCATATATTTT. It translates to CASSPDISGNTIYF.

V and J are TRBV7-9 and TRBJ2-2; no firm D call. The ends were cut back, 5 bases at V and 5 bases at J, with 6 bases in the middle. This CDR3 contains 12 residues. Germline-derived CDR1 and CDR2 are SEHNR and FQNEAQ (reference sequence). The CDR3 bases are TGTGCCAGCAGCCAAGGGACCGGGGAGCTGTTTTTT. This sequence encodes CASSQGTGELFF.

The chain recombines TRBV4-2 with TRBJ1-2; D not resolved. CDR1 and CDR2 from the germline V gene are LGHNA and YNFKEQ. V was shortened by 1 base and J by 4 bases, with 10 bases between the two germline ends. This CDR3 region has 14 residues. CDR3 in DNA: TGTGCCAGCAGCCAAGTCGTGGAAAGCTATGGCTACACCTTC. Its protein is CASSQVVESYGYTF.

A remark on this clone: A junction end diverges from the germline sequence, so it may reflect a read error. The chain combines TRBV5-4 with TRBJ2-7; D perhaps matches TRBD2 (7 bases). The germline V gene has CDR1 SGHNT and CDR2 YYREEE (reference sequence). This CDR3 has 14 residues. CDR3 DNA sequence: TGTGCCAGCAGCCCTACCCGGGGGGCCTACGGGCAGTACTTC. It encodes CASSPTRGAYGQYF.

J is TRBJ1-1 and V is TRBV4-1; D perhaps matches TRBD1 (5 bases). CDR3 length: 16 residues. Trimming took off 1 base at V and 4 bases at J, with 16 bases between the two ends. Germline values: CDR1 MGHRA, CDR2 YSYEKL. As DNA, the CDR3 is TGCGCCAGCAGCCAAGCCGCGGGACCGAGGAGCACTGAAGCTTTCTTT. This codes for CASSQAAGPRSTEAFF.

The table lists this clone with a few counts. The rearrangement uses TRBV7-2 and TRBJ2-1; tentatively, D is TRBD1 (6 bases). Germline V gives CDR1 SGHTA, CDR2 FQGNSA. Trimming cost V 5 bases and J 0 bases, with 11 bases left between them. The CDR3 covers 15 residues. The CDR3 loop reads CASSDQGSSYNEQFF. DNA of the CDR3: TGTGCCAGCAGCGATCAGGGGAGCTCCTACAATGAGCAGTTCTTC.